What follows is one T cell receptor (beta chain) and its context. Measured with immunoSEQ multiplex PCR; TCRdb has only the in-frame clones, and not every one. Among about 220,000 clones listed, 90% to 95% were seen once. These data are taken from a study of control samples from healthy donors and cancer patients. The specimen was blood. This TCR derives from a man over 45 in good health.

In DNA, the CDR3 is TGCGCCAGCAGCTCGGGGACTGGACAACTTGGGAATGAGCAGTTCTTC. Encoded protein: CASSSGTGQLGNEQFF. The chain has TRBV5-1 and TRBJ2-1; the D gene is possibly TRBD2 (6 bases). The CDR3 loop spans 16 amino acids. Germline V gene lookup returns CDR1 SGHRS and CDR2 YFSETQ. V dropped 3 bases and J dropped 7 bases, with 20 bases sitting between them.